These 22 T cell receptor beta chains originate from one sample sequenced in a study of siplizumab effects on memory and regulatory T cells. The table came from immunoSEQ multiplex PCR; TCRdb's copy has only in-frame clones and leaves some out. Counted here are 92,000 or so clones, over 80% occurring once; the ten biggest clones make up about 15%. The sample comprised CD4+ T cells sorted from blood. All receptors derive from a human donor in good health.

This chain links TRBV29-1 with TRBJ1-1; 7 bases map to TRBD1. Germline CDR1 and CDR2: SQVTM and ANQGSEA. The CDR3 is made up of 12 amino acids. V shed 7 bases and J 11 bases; nucleotides not matched to a gene: 13. In DNA form, the CDR3 reads TGCAGCGCTTACAGGGGCCCACATGAGGCTTTCTTT. It encodes CSAYRGPHEAFF. The full variable domain, completed using reference TRBV29-1 and TRBJ1-1, is SAVISQKPSRDICQRGTSLTIQCQVDSQVTMMFWYRQQPGQSLTLIATANQGSEATYESGFVIDKFPISRPNLTFSTLTVSNMSPEDSSIYLCSAYRGPHEAFFGQGTRLTVV.

The V gene is TRBV10-3, the J gene TRBJ2-7; TRBD1 might be the D (7 bases). Trimming left V 4 bases short and J 3 bases short, with 13 bases between. The CDR3 is 14 residues long. The V gene's germline CDR1 is ENHRY and CDR2 SYGVKD. CDR3 sequence reads: CAISGGRGDYEQYF. For the CDR3, the DNA is TGTGCCATCAGTGGGGGCAGGGGGGACTACGAGCAGTACTTC.

The rearrangement links TRBV6-1 to TRBJ2-7; 9 bases are a match to TRBD1. Germline trimming cut 6 bases from V and 2 bases from J; bases unmatched to any gene: 8. Germline values: CDR1 MNHNS, CDR2 SASEGT. The CDR3 totals 15 residues. The CDR3 DNA is TGTGCCAGCAGGACGGGACAGGGACCCACCTACGAGCAGTACTTC. This codes for CASRTGQGPTYEQYF.

The chain combines TRBV6-1 with TRBJ2-7; unclear D gene. V was cut by 7 bases and J by 0 bases, with 10 bases left in between. The CDR3 has 13 amino acids. The germline V gene has CDR1 MNHNS and CDR2 SASEGT. The DNA for the CDR3 is TGTGCCAGCACCTGGATGAGCTCCTACGAGCAGTACTTC. It is translated as CASTWMSSYEQYF.

This clone has a single count. The identical CDR3 is also encoded by other nucleotide sequences in the sample. This chain uses TRBV5-1 with TRBJ2-5; a weak D match, TRBD2 (6 bases). The V gene lost 0 bases and the J gene lost 5 bases, with 11 bases spanning the gap. The CDR3 runs to 14 residues. The germline CDR1 and CDR2 sequences are SGHRS and YFSETQ. The CDR3 protein is CASSLGRGGETQYF. In DNA form, the CDR3 reads TGCGCCAGCAGCTTGGGAAGGGGAGGCGAGACCCAGTACTTC.

The chain combines TRBV6-6 with TRBJ1-2, with D maybe TRBD1 (6 bases). Trimming shortened V by 5 bases and J by 6 bases, and 16 bases separated the two germline ends. CDR1 MNHNY and CDR2 SVGAGI come from the germline V gene (reference sequence). The CDR3 totals 14 residues. CDR3 residues: CASSPSGGAHGYTF. CDR3 DNA: TGTGCCAGCAGTCCATCGGGGGGGGCTCATGGCTACACCTTC.

The rearrangement uses TRBV27 and TRBJ1-4; TRBD1 matches 7 bases. V lost 5 bases and J lost 5; bases outside the gene matches: 8. The CDR3 runs to 15 residues. CDR1 is MNHEY, CDR2 SMNVEV, per germline (reference sequence). CDR3 loop: CASSPFGTENEKLFF. CDR3 DNA sequence: TGTGCCAGCAGTCCCTTCGGGACAGAAAATGAAAAACTGTTTTTT.

The V gene is TRBV27, the J gene TRBJ2-7; 10 positions match TRBD2. The CDR3 runs to 15 residues. Trimming removed 6 bases from V and 2 bases from J; junction bases left unmatched: 7. Germline lookup yields CDR1 MNHEY and CDR2 SMNVEV (reference sequence). CDR3 loop: CASRRAGTSAYEQYF. Here the CDR3 DNA reads TGTGCCAGCAGAAGGGCCGGGACTAGCGCCTACGAGCAGTACTTC.

The rearrangement uses TRBV6-1 and TRBJ1-5; 7 nucleotides align to TRBD1. The CDR3 consists of 13 residues. V gave up 6 bases and J gave up 5 bases; unmatched junction bases: 4. Germline V gene lookup returns CDR1 MNHNS and CDR2 SASEGT. The chain's CDR3 is CASSRGGDQPQHF. CDR3 bases: TGTGCCAGCAGCAGGGGGGGCGATCAGCCCCAGCATTTT.

This chain uses TRBV28 with TRBJ2-5; D could derive from TRBD1 or TRBD2 (5 bases each). The CDR3 consists of 16 residues. The V end was cut by 5 bases, the J end by 1 base, with 17 bases between. Looked up from germline, CDR1 is MDHEN and CDR2 is SYDVKM. This CDR3 reads CASSPSPRGAQETQYF. In DNA, the CDR3 is TGTGCCAGCAGTCCATCTCCGAGGGGCGCCCAAGAGACCCAGTACTTC.

The CDR3 coding sequence is TGTGCCATCAGTGGACTAGCGGGGACCGGTGGGAATGAGCAGTTCTTC. Protein: CAISGLAGTGGNEQFF. The chain employs TRBV10-3 and TRBJ2-1; 11 bases match TRBD2. The CDR3 covers 16 residues. V trimming: 4 bases; J trimming: 7 bases; junction bases outside the gene matches: 9. CDR1 is ENHRY, CDR2 SYGVKD, per germline.

Ten or more counts support this clone. J is TRBJ2-7 and V is TRBV25-1; D perhaps matches TRBD1 (5 bases). Germline V CDR1 and CDR2: MGHDK, SYGVNS. V lost 3 bases to trimming and J lost 2 bases, with 11 bases between them. The CDR3 sequence is 14 residues long. CDR3 in amino acids: CASSDAGFTYEQYF. CDR3 nucleotide sequence: TGTGCCAGCAGTGATGCAGGGTTTACCTACGAGCAGTACTTC.

The chain combines TRBV10-2 with TRBJ2-1, with 12 bases lining up with TRBD2. CDR3 length: 17 residues. CDR1 and CDR2 (germline): WSHSY, SAAADI. The V gene end was trimmed by 6 bases and the J gene end by 0 bases; junction bases not matched to a gene: 6. This chain's CDR3 is CASRGTSGLFSYNEQFF. CDR3 coding DNA: TGCGCCAGCAGGGGGACTAGCGGGTTATTCTCCTACAATGAGCAGTTCTTC.

The CDR3 sequence: CASRASPDRGYGYTF. The CDR3 nucleotides read TGTGCCAGCAGGGCGTCCCCCGACAGGGGATATGGCTACACCTTC. This chain joins TRBV6-5 and TRBJ1-2, with 8 bases lining up with TRBD1. The ends lost 6 bases at V and 5 bases at J; junction bases unmatched: 11. Germline lookup yields CDR1 MNHEY and CDR2 SVGAGI. The CDR3 is made up of 15 amino acids.

The chain couples TRBV9 to TRBJ1-1; D might be TRBD1 (5 bases). The germline V gene has CDR1 SGDLS and CDR2 YYNGEE. This CDR3 is built from 16 residues. Trimming removed 4 bases at V and 2 bases at J, with 18 bases between. CDR3 DNA sequence: TGTGCCAGCAGCATGGGACGAGGAACTACCAACACTGAAGCTTTCTTT. The encoded protein is CASSMGRGTTNTEAFF.

This CDR3 is CASSPWTGKNEQFF. DNA of the CDR3: TGCGCCAGCAGCCCGTGGACGGGTAAAAATGAGCAGTTCTTC. The chain has TRBV4-1 and TRBJ2-1; no clear D gene. Trimming cost V 4 bases and J 7 bases, with 14 bases left between them. There are 14 residues in the CDR3. Per the germline V gene, CDR1 is MGHRA and CDR2 is YSYEKL.

The V and J genes are TRBV6-6 and TRBJ1-2; no clear D. Germline CDR1 and CDR2: MNHNY and SVGAGI (reference sequence). V shed 5 bases and J shed 4 bases, with 8 bases lying between them. The CDR3 has 12 amino acids. The CDR3 sequence is CASSLSGYGYTF. Here the CDR3 DNA reads TGTGCCAGCAGTCTGTCTGGCTATGGCTACACCTTC.

This clone showed up just once. V gene TRBV29-1 combines with J gene TRBJ2-3; D might be TRBD1 (5 bases). Trimming took 5 bases from V and 5 from J, leaving 8 bases between them. Germline CDR1 and CDR2: SQVTM and ANQGSEA. The CDR3 totals 11 residues. This chain's CDR3 is CSVIQGDTQYF. CDR3 in DNA: TGCAGCGTTATCCAGGGAGATACGCAGTATTTT.

The chain couples TRBV29-1 to TRBJ2-5; D is undetermined. Trimming pared 5 bases from V and 5 bases from J, leaving 12 bases between. Germline assignment: CDR1 SQVTM and CDR2 ANQGSEA. This CDR3 has 12 residues. The CDR3 sequence: CSVTRLGETQYF. Here the CDR3 DNA reads TGCAGCGTTACCAGGTTGGGGGAGACCCAGTACTTC.

The DNA of the CDR3 is TGTGCCAGCAGCTTGGCAATGGGCTCCTACAATGAGCAGTTCTTC. Translated, it gives CASSLAMGSYNEQFF. This chain uses TRBV5-4 with TRBJ2-1, with unresolved D. This CDR3 is 15 amino acids long. Trimming cost V 0 bases and J 0 bases, with 7 bases left between them. The V gene's germline CDR1 is SGHNT and CDR2 YYREEE (reference sequence).

This chain connects TRBV5-1 to TRBJ1-2; D perhaps matches TRBD1 (5 bases). Trimming took 3 bases from V and 8 from J, leaving 14 bases between them. The CDR3 is 13 amino acids. Germline V lookup: CDR1 SGHRS, CDR2 YFSETQ. CDR3 loop: CASSSSGIQGYTF. The CDR3 region has the DNA TGCGCCAGCAGCTCGTCAGGGATACAAGGCTACACCTTC.

The V call is TRBV5-6, the J call TRBJ1-4; D not resolved. The germline CDR1 and CDR2 sequences are SGHDT and YYEEEE. This CDR3 is built from 15 residues. Between the trimmed V and J ends, which lost 2 bases and 2 bases, there was a span of 10 bases. CDR3 protein: CASSFGRYTNEKLFF. CDR3 nucleotides: TGTGCCAGCAGCTTCGGACGGTACACTAATGAAAAACTGTTTTTT.